The rows below give T cell receptor beta chains drawn from one sample of a study of blood T cell repertoires in COVID-19. The table came from immunoSEQ multiplex PCR; TCRdb's copy has only in-frame clones and leaves some out. The table has 110,000 or so clones, around 83% seen once. The sample taken for sequencing was peripheral blood. These TCRs come from a woman aged 70 to 79 with acute or convalescent COVID-19. The CDR3 runs from the conserved cysteine through the conserved F or W. Each record gives: D gene, J gene, V gene, clone size, CDR3 DNA, CDR3 protein. D genes are given only for firm matches. For some rows the clone size is stated as once, few or many, or as a class when expanded; others skip it.

d_call: TRBD1
j_call: TRBJ1-2
v_call: TRBV28
clone_size: -
cdr3_nt: TGTGCCAGCAGTGGCGGACAGGGAGGTGGGACGCATGGCTACACCTTC
cdr3_aa: CASSGGQGGGTHGYTF

d_call: TRBD1
j_call: TRBJ1-4
v_call: TRBV19
clone_size: -
cdr3_nt: TGTGCCAGTACCAGGACGACAGGGATTGGCGAAAAACTGTTTTTT
cdr3_aa: CASTRTTGIGEKLFF

d_call: TRBD1
j_call: TRBJ1-2
v_call: TRBV18
clone_size: -
cdr3_nt: TGTGCCAGCTCATTAGACAGGGGGCGATTTGGCTACACCTTC
cdr3_aa: CASSLDRGRFGYTF

d_call: TRBD1
j_call: TRBJ1-4
v_call: TRBV7-9
clone_size: few
cdr3_nt: TGTGCCAGCAGCCCCTCCGGTCAGGGGGTCGGTAATGAAAAACTGTTTTTT
cdr3_aa: CASSPSGQGVGNEKLFF

d_call: -
j_call: TRBJ1-2
v_call: TRBV9
clone_size: -
cdr3_nt: TGTGCCAGCAGACTAAATAATGGCTACACCTTC
cdr3_aa: CASRLNNGYTF

d_call: TRBD1
j_call: TRBJ2-1
v_call: TRBV19
clone_size: -
cdr3_nt: TGTGCCAGTAGTCTCCTAGGGGGCGATGAGCAGTTCTTC
cdr3_aa: CASSLLGGDEQFF

d_call: -
j_call: TRBJ1-6
v_call: TRBV6-5
clone_size: -
cdr3_nt: TGTGCCAGCCGGGACATCAATAATTCACCCCTCCACTTT
cdr3_aa: CASRDINNSPLHF

d_call: TRBD1
j_call: TRBJ2-5
v_call: TRBV6-5
clone_size: -
cdr3_nt: TGTGCCAGCAGTTACGAGGGGGCGCGTCATGAGACCCAGTACTTC
cdr3_aa: CASSYEGARHETQYF

d_call: TRBD2
j_call: TRBJ2-7
v_call: TRBV4-1
clone_size: few
cdr3_nt: TGCGCCAGCAGCCAAGATTCCGGGAGGGCTAGCTACGAGCAGTACTTC
cdr3_aa: CASSQDSGRASYEQYF

d_call: TRBD1
j_call: TRBJ1-1
v_call: TRBV19
clone_size: once
cdr3_nt: TGTGCCAGTAGTACCTTATCTGGACAGGTTCAGAACACTGAAGCTTTCTTT
cdr3_aa: CASSTLSGQVQNTEAFF

d_call: TRBD1
j_call: TRBJ2-2
v_call: TRBV7-3
clone_size: -
cdr3_nt: TGTGCCAGCAGACCGACAGGGGGCTCCGGGGAGCTGTTTTTT
cdr3_aa: CASRPTGGSGELFF

d_call: TRBD1
j_call: TRBJ1-2
v_call: TRBV6-5
clone_size: -
cdr3_nt: TGTGCCAGCAGTCGACGGGACAGCAACTATGGCTACACCTTC
cdr3_aa: CASSRRDSNYGYTF

d_call: -
j_call: TRBJ1-1
v_call: TRBV6-5
clone_size: once
cdr3_nt: TGTGCCAGCAGTCCCGTGTCACAGGGTAACACTGAAGCTTTCTTT
cdr3_aa: CASSPVSQGNTEAFF

d_call: TRBD1
j_call: TRBJ1-5
v_call: TRBV7-2
clone_size: -
cdr3_nt: TGTGCCAGCAGCTTAGCGTCCCGGGACAGTTCCGTTTTGCATTTT
cdr3_aa: CASSLASRDSSVLHF

d_call: -
j_call: TRBJ1-3
v_call: TRBV13
clone_size: once
cdr3_nt: TGTGCCAGCAGCTCCGCAGGCGGACTCTCTGGAAACACCATATATTTT
cdr3_aa: CASSSAGGLSGNTIYF

d_call: -
j_call: TRBJ1-1
v_call: TRBV19
clone_size: -
cdr3_nt: TGTGCCAGTACCAGAGCTTGGGAGGGAACTGAAGCTTTCTTT
cdr3_aa: CASTRAWEGTEAFF

d_call: -
j_call: TRBJ2-5
v_call: TRBV19
clone_size: -
cdr3_nt: TGTGCCAGTAGTACGTCGAGGGAGACCCAGTACTTC
cdr3_aa: CASSTSRETQYF

d_call: -
j_call: TRBJ2-2
v_call: TRBV5-4
clone_size: -
cdr3_nt: TGTGCCAGCAGCTTGGACAAGAACACCGGGGAGCTGTTTTTT
cdr3_aa: CASSLDKNTGELFF

d_call: TRBD1
j_call: TRBJ1-5
v_call: TRBV27
clone_size: -
cdr3_nt: TGTGCCAGCAGTCCCCGACAGGGAGGTCAGCCCCAGCATTTT
cdr3_aa: CASSPRQGGQPQHF

d_call: -
j_call: TRBJ1-1
v_call: TRBV2
clone_size: -
cdr3_nt: TGTGCCAGCACCCGACAGTCCACTGAAGCTTTCTTT
cdr3_aa: CASTRQSTEAFF

d_call: -
j_call: TRBJ2-1
v_call: TRBV11-2
clone_size: -
cdr3_nt: TGTGCCAGCAGCTTAGTCCTCGGGGGAGGTGAGCAGTTCTTC
cdr3_aa: CASSLVLGGGEQFF

d_call: TRBD1
j_call: TRBJ2-2
v_call: TRBV5-4
clone_size: once
cdr3_nt: TGTGCCAGCACATCAGGGACAGAGACCGTCGGGGAGCTGTTTTTT
cdr3_aa: CASTSGTETVGELFF

d_call: TRBD2
j_call: TRBJ2-3
v_call: TRBV10-3
clone_size: -
cdr3_nt: TGTGCCATCAGTGACGGCCTAGCGGGGACGGATACGCAGTATTTT
cdr3_aa: CAISDGLAGTDTQYF

d_call: TRBD2
j_call: TRBJ2-1
v_call: TRBV10-3
clone_size: few
cdr3_nt: TGTGCCATCAGTGAGTCGAAGGCGGGGGGGTACAATGAGCAGTTCTTC
cdr3_aa: CAISESKAGGYNEQFF

d_call: TRBD1
j_call: TRBJ2-2
v_call: TRBV9
clone_size: -
cdr3_nt: TGTGCCAGCAGCGTGGGACAGGGAAGGACCGGGGAGCTGTTTTTT
cdr3_aa: CASSVGQGRTGELFF

d_call: -
j_call: TRBJ1-3
v_call: TRBV19
clone_size: -
cdr3_nt: TGCGCGACGGGGGAGAATGGAAACACCATATATTTT
cdr3_aa: CATGENGNTIYF

d_call: TRBD1
j_call: TRBJ1-6
v_call: TRBV28
clone_size: -
cdr3_nt: TGTGCCAGCACCACCCCGGACAGGACCAATTCACCCCTCCACTTT
cdr3_aa: CASTTPDRTNSPLHF

d_call: -
j_call: TRBJ2-5
v_call: TRBV6-5
clone_size: -
cdr3_nt: TGTGCCAGCGCTCAGAGGTCCCAAGAGACCCAGTACTTC
cdr3_aa: CASAQRSQETQYF

d_call: TRBD1
j_call: TRBJ1-5
v_call: TRBV6-5
clone_size: -
cdr3_nt: TGTGCCAGCAGGCCGACAGGGCGAAATCAGCCCCAGCATTTT
cdr3_aa: CASRPTGRNQPQHF

d_call: -
j_call: TRBJ1-5
v_call: TRBV6-2/TRBV6-3
clone_size: -
cdr3_nt: TGTGCCAGCAGTTCTCAGATAAGGACAGAGGATAGCAATCAGCCCCAGCATTTT
cdr3_aa: CASSSQIRTEDSNQPQHF

d_call: TRBD1
j_call: TRBJ1-1
v_call: TRBV6-2/TRBV6-3
clone_size: -
cdr3_nt: TGTGCCAGCAGTCCCTTTGGACAGGGGAGGACTGAAGCTTTCTTT
cdr3_aa: CASSPFGQGRTEAFF

d_call: -
j_call: TRBJ1-1
v_call: TRBV4-1
clone_size: few
cdr3_nt: TGCGCCAGCAGCTACCTTAGGGGGTCAGAAGCTTTCTTT
cdr3_aa: CASSYLRGSEAFF

d_call: TRBD1
j_call: TRBJ1-1
v_call: TRBV18
clone_size: -
cdr3_nt: TGTGCCAGCTCACCACCTACTTCGACAGGGGCGAATGAAGCTTTCTTT
cdr3_aa: CASSPPTSTGANEAFF

d_call: -
j_call: TRBJ2-5
v_call: TRBV7-9
clone_size: -
cdr3_nt: TGTGCCAGCTTGAGGGGGAACCAAGAGACCCAGTACTTC
cdr3_aa: CASLRGNQETQYF

d_call: -
j_call: TRBJ2-1
v_call: TRBV6-1
clone_size: -
cdr3_nt: TGTGCCAGCAGTGAGGATTCTAGCTCCTACAATGAGCAGTTCTTC
cdr3_aa: CASSEDSSSYNEQFF

d_call: TRBD1
j_call: TRBJ2-1
v_call: TRBV11-3
clone_size: -
cdr3_nt: TGTGCCAGCAGCCTGGGGGGGGGACAGGGATACAATGAGCAGTTCTTC
cdr3_aa: CASSLGGGQGYNEQFF

d_call: -
j_call: TRBJ1-1
v_call: TRBV14
clone_size: few
cdr3_nt: TGTGCCAGCAGCCAAGGGTTCAGTCACACTGAAGCTTTCTTT
cdr3_aa: CASSQGFSHTEAFF

d_call: TRBD1
j_call: TRBJ1-6
v_call: TRBV30
clone_size: few
cdr3_nt: TGTGCCTGGAGTGCGGACAGGAGCTATAATTCACCCCTCCACTTT
cdr3_aa: CAWSADRSYNSPLHF

d_call: TRBD1
j_call: TRBJ2-3
v_call: TRBV5-1
clone_size: few
cdr3_nt: TGCGCCAGCAGCTTGGTTGGAGGACAGGAAACAGATACGCAGTATTTT
cdr3_aa: CASSLVGGQETDTQYF

d_call: -
j_call: TRBJ2-7
v_call: TRBV6-4
clone_size: -
cdr3_nt: TGTGCCAGCAGCCTCCGGTTTGACGAGCAGTACTTC
cdr3_aa: CASSLRFDEQYF

d_call: TRBD2
j_call: TRBJ2-3
v_call: TRBV6-2/TRBV6-3
clone_size: -
cdr3_nt: TGTGCCAGCAGTTCCTTAGGACTAGCCACAGATACGCAGTATTTT
cdr3_aa: CASSSLGLATDTQYF

d_call: -
j_call: TRBJ1-6
v_call: TRBV30
clone_size: -
cdr3_nt: TGTGCCTGGAGTGTAGGAGTGCCGAATTCACCCCTCCACTTT
cdr3_aa: CAWSVGVPNSPLHF

d_call: TRBD2
j_call: TRBJ2-2
v_call: TRBV5-6
clone_size: -
cdr3_nt: TGTGCCAGCAGCTTTTGGGTCACTTGGGAGGGGACCGGGGAGCTGTTTTTT
cdr3_aa: CASSFWVTWEGTGELFF

d_call: TRBD1
j_call: TRBJ1-3
v_call: TRBV6-1
clone_size: -
cdr3_nt: TGTGCCAGCAGCGAAGTCGGGACAGCTGGAAACACCATATATTTT
cdr3_aa: CASSEVGTAGNTIYF

d_call: -
j_call: TRBJ1-3
v_call: TRBV7-9
clone_size: -
cdr3_nt: TGTGCCAGCAGCTTCCCCCCGACAGACGATGCTGGAAACACCATATATTTT
cdr3_aa: CASSFPPTDDAGNTIYF

d_call: -
j_call: TRBJ2-2
v_call: TRBV5-6
clone_size: -
cdr3_nt: TGTGCCAGCAGCTTGAGACAAATCACCGGGGAGCTGTTTTTT
cdr3_aa: CASSLRQITGELFF

d_call: TRBD2
j_call: TRBJ2-7
v_call: TRBV6-4
clone_size: -
cdr3_nt: TGTGCCAGCACTCGAACCGGGACTAGCGCCTACGAGCAGTACTTC
cdr3_aa: CASTRTGTSAYEQYF

d_call: TRBD1
j_call: TRBJ2-1
v_call: TRBV5-1
clone_size: -
cdr3_nt: TGCGCCAGCAGTTTGGGACAGGACAATGAGCAGTTCTTC
cdr3_aa: CASSLGQDNEQFF

d_call: -
j_call: TRBJ2-7
v_call: TRBV14
clone_size: once
cdr3_nt: TGTGCCAGCAGCCAAGTAGCCTTTTACGAGCAGTACTTC
cdr3_aa: CASSQVAFYEQYF

d_call: -
j_call: TRBJ2-1
v_call: TRBV18
clone_size: -
cdr3_nt: TGTGCCAGCTCCGCGGGAGGGGCAGGGGGCCTTAATGAGCAGTTCTTC
cdr3_aa: CASSAGGAGGLNEQFF

d_call: -
j_call: TRBJ1-4
v_call: TRBV5-1
clone_size: few
cdr3_nt: TGCGCCAGCAGCTTCCGGGACATTAGCGAAAAACTGTTTTTT
cdr3_aa: CASSFRDISEKLFF

d_call: -
j_call: TRBJ1-6
v_call: TRBV3-1/TRBV3-2
clone_size: -
cdr3_nt: TGTGCCAGCAGCCACGGAGGAGGCTCACCCCTCCACTTT
cdr3_aa: CASSHGGGSPLHF

d_call: TRBD2
j_call: TRBJ2-1
v_call: TRBV30
clone_size: -
cdr3_nt: TGTGCCTGGAGTAGGACTAGCGGCCCCTACAATGAGCAGTTCTTC
cdr3_aa: CAWSRTSGPYNEQFF

d_call: TRBD2
j_call: TRBJ2-1
v_call: TRBV9
clone_size: -
cdr3_nt: TGTGCCAGCAGCGAAAGCGGGAGGGGTGATGAGCAGTTCTTC
cdr3_aa: CASSESGRGDEQFF

d_call: TRBD2
j_call: TRBJ2-5
v_call: TRBV7-2
clone_size: -
cdr3_nt: TGTGCCAGCTCGGGACTAGCGGGGGGGCGAAGGCTCCAAGAGACCCAGTACTTC
cdr3_aa: CASSGLAGGRRLQETQYF

d_call: -
j_call: TRBJ1-2
v_call: TRBV12-3/TRBV12-4
clone_size: -
cdr3_nt: TGTGCCAGCAGTTTGGGCGCCCGCTATGGCTACACCTTC
cdr3_aa: CASSLGARYGYTF

d_call: -
j_call: TRBJ2-6
v_call: TRBV6-5
clone_size: -
cdr3_nt: TGTGCCAGCAGTCTCGGGTGGGCTGGGGCCAACGTCCTGACTTTC
cdr3_aa: CASSLGWAGANVLTF

d_call: TRBD1
j_call: TRBJ1-4
v_call: TRBV27
clone_size: -
cdr3_nt: TGTGCCAGCAGACGGAAAACAGGGGCAACTAATGAAAAACTGTTTTTT
cdr3_aa: CASRRKTGATNEKLFF

d_call: TRBD1
j_call: TRBJ1-1
v_call: TRBV10-1
clone_size: -
cdr3_nt: TGCGCCAGCAGCCCCGGGACAGGAGTCGGGCAGAGGGCTTTCTTT
cdr3_aa: CASSPGTGVGQRAFF

d_call: TRBD2
j_call: TRBJ2-1
v_call: TRBV7-9
clone_size: -
cdr3_nt: TGTGCCAGCAGCCCTGGACTAGCGGGAGGTGAGCAGTTCTTC
cdr3_aa: CASSPGLAGGEQFF